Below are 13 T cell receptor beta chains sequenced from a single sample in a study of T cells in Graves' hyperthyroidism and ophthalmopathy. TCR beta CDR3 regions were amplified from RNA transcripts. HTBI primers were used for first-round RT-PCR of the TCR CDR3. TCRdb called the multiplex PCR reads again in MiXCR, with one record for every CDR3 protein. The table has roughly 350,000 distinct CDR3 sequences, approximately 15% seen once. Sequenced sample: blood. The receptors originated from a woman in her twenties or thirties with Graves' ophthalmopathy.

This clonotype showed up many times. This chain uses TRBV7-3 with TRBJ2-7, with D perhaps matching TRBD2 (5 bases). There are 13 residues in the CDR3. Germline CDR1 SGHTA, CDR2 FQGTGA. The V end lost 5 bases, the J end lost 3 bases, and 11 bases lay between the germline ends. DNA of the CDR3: TGTGCCAGCAGCACCCGGACTGGCTACGAGCAGTACTTC. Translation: CASSTRTGYEQYF.

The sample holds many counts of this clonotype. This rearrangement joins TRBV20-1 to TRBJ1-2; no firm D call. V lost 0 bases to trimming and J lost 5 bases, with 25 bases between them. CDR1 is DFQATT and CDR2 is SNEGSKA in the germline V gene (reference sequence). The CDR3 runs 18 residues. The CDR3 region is CSARDLISMGLFGYGYTF. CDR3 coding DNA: TGCAGTGCTAGAGATCTGATCTCGATGGGCCTTTTTGGATATGGCTACACCTTC.

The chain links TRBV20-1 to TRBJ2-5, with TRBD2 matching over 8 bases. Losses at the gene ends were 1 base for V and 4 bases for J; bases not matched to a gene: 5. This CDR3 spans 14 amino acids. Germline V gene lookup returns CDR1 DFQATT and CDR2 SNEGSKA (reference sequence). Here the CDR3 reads CSARGRGAGETQYF. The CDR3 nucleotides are TGCAGTGCTAGAGGGCGGGGGGCCGGAGAGACCCAGTACTTC.

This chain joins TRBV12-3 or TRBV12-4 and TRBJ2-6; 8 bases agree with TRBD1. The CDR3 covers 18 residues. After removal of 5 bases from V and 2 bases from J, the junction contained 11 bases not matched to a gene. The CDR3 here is CASSLQGAISPGANVLTF. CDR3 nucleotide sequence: TGTGCCAGCAGTCTCCAGGGGGCTATCAGCCCTGGGGCCAACGTCCTGACTTTC.

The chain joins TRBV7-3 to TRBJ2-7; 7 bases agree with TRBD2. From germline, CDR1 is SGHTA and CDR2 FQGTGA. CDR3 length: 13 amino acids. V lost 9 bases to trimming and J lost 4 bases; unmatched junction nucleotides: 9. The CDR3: CASGRSGEYEQYF. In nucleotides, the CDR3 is TGTGCCAGTGGGAGGAGCGGGGAATACGAGCAGTACTTC.

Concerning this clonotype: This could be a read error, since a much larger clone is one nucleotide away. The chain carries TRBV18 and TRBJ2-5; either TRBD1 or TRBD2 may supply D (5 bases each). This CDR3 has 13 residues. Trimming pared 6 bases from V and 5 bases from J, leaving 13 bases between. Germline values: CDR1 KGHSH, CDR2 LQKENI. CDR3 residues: CASSLGTLETQYF. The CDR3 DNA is TGTGCCAGCTCCCTGGGGACCCTGGAGACCCAGTACTTC.

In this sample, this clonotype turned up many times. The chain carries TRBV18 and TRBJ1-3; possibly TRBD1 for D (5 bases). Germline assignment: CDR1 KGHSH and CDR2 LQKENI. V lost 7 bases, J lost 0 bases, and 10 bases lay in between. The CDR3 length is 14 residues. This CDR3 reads CASYTGNSGNTIYF. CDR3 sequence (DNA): TGTGCCAGCTATACAGGAAACTCTGGAAACACCATATATTTT. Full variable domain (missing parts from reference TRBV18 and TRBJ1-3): NAGVMQNPRHLVRRRGQEARLRCSPMKGHSHVYWYRQLPEEGLKFMVYLQKENIIDESGMPKERFSAEFPKEGPSILRIQQVVRGDSAAYFCASYTGNSGNTIYFGEGSWLTVV.

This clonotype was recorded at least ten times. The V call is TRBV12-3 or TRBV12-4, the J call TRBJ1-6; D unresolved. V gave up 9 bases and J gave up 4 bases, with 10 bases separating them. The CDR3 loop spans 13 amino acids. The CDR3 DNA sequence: TGTGCCAGTAGTACAGCATATAATTCACCCCTCCACTTT. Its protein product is CASSTAYNSPLHF.

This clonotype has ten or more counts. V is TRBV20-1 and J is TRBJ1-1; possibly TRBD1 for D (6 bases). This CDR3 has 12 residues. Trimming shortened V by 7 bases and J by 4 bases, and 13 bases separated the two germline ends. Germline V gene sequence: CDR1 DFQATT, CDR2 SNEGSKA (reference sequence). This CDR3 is CSVGGRVTEAFF. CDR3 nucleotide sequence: TGCAGTGTAGGGGGGCGCGTCACTGAAGCTTTCTTT.

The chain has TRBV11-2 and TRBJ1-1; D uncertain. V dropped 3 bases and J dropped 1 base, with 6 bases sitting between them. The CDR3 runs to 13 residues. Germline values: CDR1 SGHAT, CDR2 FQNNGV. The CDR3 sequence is CASSFRPNTEAFF. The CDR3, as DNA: TGTGCCAGCAGCTTCCGACCGAACACTGAAGCTTTCTTT.

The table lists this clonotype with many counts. This chain's CDR3 is CASSRPPGTGDTANYGYTF. CDR3 nucleotide sequence: TGTGCCAGCAGTCGACCCCCCGGGACAGGGGACACAGCTAACTATGGCTACACCTTC. The chain carries TRBV28 and TRBJ1-2; 10 nucleotides line up with TRBD1. The junction had 15 bases not matched to a gene; V was cut back by 5 bases and J by 0 bases. This CDR3 spans 19 amino acids. Germline assignment: CDR1 MDHEN and CDR2 SYDVKM.

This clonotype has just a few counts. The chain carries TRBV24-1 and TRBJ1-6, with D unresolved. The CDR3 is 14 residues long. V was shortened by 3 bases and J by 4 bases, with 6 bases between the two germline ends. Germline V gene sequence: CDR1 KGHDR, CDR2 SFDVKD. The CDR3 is CATSDSQYNSPLHF. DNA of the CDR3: TGTGCCACCAGTGATAGCCAGTATAATTCACCCCTCCACTTT.

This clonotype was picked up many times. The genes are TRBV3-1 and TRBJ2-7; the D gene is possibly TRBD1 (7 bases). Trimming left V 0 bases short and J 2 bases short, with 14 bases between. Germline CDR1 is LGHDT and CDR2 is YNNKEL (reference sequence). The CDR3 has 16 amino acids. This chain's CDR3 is CASSQEGGQLTYEQYF. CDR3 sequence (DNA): TGTGCCAGCAGCCAAGAGGGGGGACAGTTAACCTACGAGCAGTACTTC.